This T cell receptor beta chain was recovered during a study of metastatic and nonmetastatic thyroid tumors. Study summary: Patients with malignant and benign thyroid disease provided blood and tumor or nodule tissue, whose repertoires were compared. Findings and limits, study-wide: It was reportedly found that TCR beta diversity was significantly higher in malignant thyroid tumors than in benign nodules, a difference seen in both blood and tumor samples.

This clone appeared a few times. Its antigen remains unidentified. In the original analysis: In papillary thyroid cancer, a distant-metastasis classifier was built using CDR3 differences across clinicopathological groups. TCRdb re-called the PCR reads via MiXCR. TCRdb, not the original authors, processed these V and J calls. The repertoire includes some 29,000 clones, 16% of them detected once, and around 4% sits in the top ten. This CDR3 contains 18 residues. Losses at the gene ends were 5 bases for V and 6 bases for J; bases not matched to a gene: 14. Until they underwent thyroid surgery, no patient had received any treatment.

This clonotype was sampled from a female donor with papillary thyroid cancer or a benign thyroid nodule (not recorded which). Some clones in this sample may be carry-over from other donors' samples. The material sequenced was blood. This chain connects TRBV12-3 or TRBV12-4 to TRBJ2-3; TRBD2 matches at 13 bases. Here the CDR3 DNA reads TGTGCCAGCAGTGTCAACCCCGGGACTAGCGGGATGGGGGATACGCAGTATTTT. Translation gives CASSVNPGTSGMGDTQYF.